Below are 7 T cell receptor beta chains sequenced from a single sample in a study of cytomegalovirus exposure and HLA in healthy donors (dated by TCRdb to about 2017). Preparation of the library involved the immunoSEQ multiplex PCR assay. The source is immuneACCESS, and TCRdb retained only in-frame sequences with V and J called. Part of the clones is not carried over; for the studies checked, unresolved V genes explain less than half of this, and the remainder is unexplained. A total of approximately 140,000 clones appear in this sample, around 87% of them only once. Around 10% of the sample is in the top ten clones. Sequenced material: PBMCs. The source is a man aged 18 to 29 in good health and CMV-seropositive.

This rearrangement joins TRBV7-7 to TRBJ2-2; D is uncertain. Germline CDR1 reads SSHAT; CDR2 reads FNYEAQ (reference sequence). Trimming stripped 5 bases from V and 7 bases from J, with 14 bases between. CDR3 length: 14 amino acids. The CDR3 sequence is CASSPWSPNGELFF. DNA for the CDR3: TGTGCCAGCAGCCCATGGAGTCCGAACGGGGAGCTGTTTTTT.

The chain carries TRBV5-6 and TRBJ2-2; 7 bases are a match to TRBD2. Trimming removed 3 bases from V and 7 bases from J; junction bases left unmatched: 6. CDR3 length: 14 residues. CDR1 and CDR2 (germline): SGHDT, YYEEEE. The CDR3, as DNA: TGTGCCAGCAGCTCCCGACTAGCCTACGGGGAGCTGTTTTTT. As protein: CASSSRLAYGELFF.

This sequence joins TRBV18 and TRBJ1-1, with TRBD1 matching 8 bases. The CDR3 consists of 15 residues. Trimming cost V 3 bases and J 5 bases; bases outside gene matches: 8. The germline gives CDR1 KGHSH, CDR2 LQKENI. Here the CDR3 DNA reads TGTGCCAGCTCACCCCGGACAGGGCAATTGACTGAAGCTTTCTTT. Its protein product is CASSPRTGQLTEAFF.

The chain carries TRBV29-1 and TRBJ2-1, with a weak D call TRBD2 (6 bases). Germline CDR1 reads SQVTM; CDR2 reads ANQGSEA. V dropped 5 bases and J dropped 6 bases, with 14 bases sitting between them. This CDR3 has 13 residues. The CDR3 DNA is TGCAGCGTTTCGACTAGTCCCCTCAATGAGCAGTTCTTC. This encodes CSVSTSPLNEQFF.

The rearrangement uses TRBV5-6 and TRBJ2-7, with 11 bases lining up with TRBD2. The germline V gene encodes CDR1 SGHDT and CDR2 YYEEEE. The CDR3 has 16 residues. J lost 3 bases, V lost 0 bases, and 5 bases had no gene match. CDR3 protein: CASSLDNGLAGYEQYF. CDR3 sequence (DNA): TGTGCCAGCAGCTTGGATAACGGACTAGCGGGCTACGAGCAGTACTTC.

The CDR3 is CASSLTRQGQYF. The CDR3 DNA reads as TGTGCCAGCAGCTTAACCCGACAGGGGCAGTACTTC. J is TRBJ2-7 and V is TRBV13, with TRBD1 matching over 7 bases. V lost 2 bases and J lost 9; bases outside the gene matches: 4. The CDR3 sequence is 12 residues long. The germline gives CDR1 PRHDT, CDR2 FYEKMQ (reference sequence).

The chain recombines TRBV11-2 with TRBJ2-7; D may be TRBD1 (6 bases). The CDR3 sequence is 17 residues long. Germline loops: CDR1 SGHAT, CDR2 FQNNGV. V was clipped by 5 bases and J by 1 base, with 21 bases between them. CDR3 in DNA: TGTGCCAGCAGCGCCCAAAGAGGGGGACACCTATCCTACGAGCAGTACTTC. Translated: CASSAQRGGHLSYEQYF. Variable domain in full (rest from reference TRBV11-2 and TRBJ2-7): EAGVAQSPRYKIIEKRQSVAFWCNPISGHATLYWYQQILGQGPKLLIQFQNNGVVDDSQLPKDRFSAERLKGVDSTLKIQPAKLEDSAVYLCASSAQRGGHLSYEQYFGPGTRLTVT.